Below are 9 T cell receptor beta chains sequenced from a single sample in a study of control samples from healthy donors and cancer patients. Only in-frame clones appear in the TCRdb table, and some are missing; sequencing was by immunoSEQ multiplex PCR. The top ten clones hold under 20% of a sample with approximately 94,000 clones, roughly 90% of them seen once. Sequenced: blood. Source of these receptors: a woman aged 45-65 years in good health.

This clone was picked up a small number of times. The J gene is TRBJ1-4, the V gene TRBV13; unclear D gene. Germline assignment: CDR1 PRHDT and CDR2 FYEKMQ (reference sequence). The CDR3 runs 15 residues. V was shortened by 5 bases and J by 4 bases, with 14 bases between the two germline ends. In DNA, the CDR3 is TGTGCCAGCAGCACAGCCTCAGGCCTTAATGAAAAACTGTTTTTT. Translation gives CASSTASGLNEKLFF.

V and J are TRBV11-2 and TRBJ2-1, with 9 bases aligning to TRBD1. The CDR3 sequence is 15 residues long. The V gene end was trimmed by 2 bases and the J gene end by 2 bases; junction bases not matched to a gene: 1. CDR1 and CDR2 from the germline V gene are SGHAT and FQNNGV. The CDR3 nucleotides are TGTGCCAGCAGCTTACGGGACAGGGCCTACAATGAGCAGTTCTTC. Residues: CASSLRDRAYNEQFF.

J is TRBJ1-6 and V is TRBV6-5; possible D gene TRBD1, 6 bases. The CDR3 contains 13 residues. V lost 10 bases to trimming and J lost 10 bases, with 17 bases between them. Germline lookup yields CDR1 MNHEY and CDR2 SVGAGI. The CDR3, as DNA: TGTGCCACCAAGTGGGACACAGACTCACCCCTCCACTTT. Its translation is CATKWDTDSPLHF.

The DNA for the CDR3 is TGTGCCAGCGGATCAGGGAAAACTGACTACGAGCAGTACTTC. Its translation: CASGSGKTDYEQYF. The genes are TRBV6-5 and TRBJ2-7; possible D gene TRBD1, 5 bases. The germline gives CDR1 MNHEY, CDR2 SVGAGI. The germline V and J ends were trimmed by 8 bases and 3 bases, with 17 bases remaining between them. The CDR3 has 14 amino acids.

The rearrangement links TRBV27 to TRBJ1-6, with D hard to call. Germline CDR1 and CDR2: MNHEY and SMNVEV (reference sequence). There are 13 residues in the CDR3. V shed 3 bases and J shed 13 bases, with 13 bases lying between them. Written as DNA, the CDR3 is TGTGCCAGCAGTTTGGTCACACGTAGTCCCCTCCACTTT. Protein: CASSLVTRSPLHF.

This clone was observed a few times. The rearrangement links TRBV30 to TRBJ1-6; the D gene is possibly TRBD1 (5 bases). The CDR3 covers 15 residues. Germline values: CDR1 GTSNPN, CDR2 SVGIG (reference sequence). V was trimmed by 3 bases and J by 7 bases, leaving 16 bases between them. The CDR3, as DNA: TGTGCCTGGAGAGAAGGGGACCTACCCAATTCACCCCTCCACTTT. Its translation: CAWREGDLPNSPLHF. The variable domain in full, completed from reference TRBV30 and TRBJ1-6, reads SQTIHQWPATLVQPVGSPLSLECTVEGTSNPNLYWYRQAAGRGLQLLFYSVGIGQISSEVPQNLSASRPQDRQFILSSKKLLLSDSGFYLCAWREGDLPNSPLHFGNGTRLTVT.

The rearrangement uses TRBV18 and TRBJ2-3, with 14 bases identical to TRBD2. Germline V gene lookup returns CDR1 KGHSH and CDR2 LQKENI. The junction had 7 bases not matched to a gene; V was cut back by 3 bases and J by 2 bases. The CDR3 loop spans 18 amino acids. The CDR3 is CASSPPGLAGADTDTQYF. The CDR3 region has the DNA TGTGCCAGCTCACCGCCGGGACTAGCGGGAGCAGACACAGATACGCAGTATTTT. Based on the CDR3 plus reference TRBV18 and TRBJ2-3, the full variable domain is NAGVMQNPRHLVRRRGQEARLRCSPMKGHSHVYWYRQLPEEGLKFMVYLQKENIIDESGMPKERFSAEFPKEGPSILRIQQVVRGDSAAYFCASSPPGLAGADTDTQYFGPGTRLTVL.

In nucleotides, the CDR3 is TGTGCCAGCAGTTTCGAGACAGGGAGGACGGCTGAAGCTTTCTTT. The encoded protein is CASSFETGRTAEAFF. The chain is built from TRBV2 and TRBJ1-1; 7 nucleotides align to TRBD1. CDR3 size: 15 residues. V shed 5 bases and J 6 bases; nucleotides not matched to a gene: 12. Germline loops: CDR1 SNHLY, CDR2 FYNNEI.

The gene calls are TRBV25-1 and TRBJ1-5; 9 positions agree with TRBD1. This CDR3 contains 16 residues. With V trimmed by 0 bases and J by 5 bases, 5 bases remained unmatched. Germline assignment: CDR1 MGHDK and CDR2 SYGVNS. The CDR3 spells CASSEYGTGSHQPQHF. CDR3 bases: TGTGCCAGCAGTGAATATGGGACAGGGTCCCATCAGCCCCAGCATTTT.